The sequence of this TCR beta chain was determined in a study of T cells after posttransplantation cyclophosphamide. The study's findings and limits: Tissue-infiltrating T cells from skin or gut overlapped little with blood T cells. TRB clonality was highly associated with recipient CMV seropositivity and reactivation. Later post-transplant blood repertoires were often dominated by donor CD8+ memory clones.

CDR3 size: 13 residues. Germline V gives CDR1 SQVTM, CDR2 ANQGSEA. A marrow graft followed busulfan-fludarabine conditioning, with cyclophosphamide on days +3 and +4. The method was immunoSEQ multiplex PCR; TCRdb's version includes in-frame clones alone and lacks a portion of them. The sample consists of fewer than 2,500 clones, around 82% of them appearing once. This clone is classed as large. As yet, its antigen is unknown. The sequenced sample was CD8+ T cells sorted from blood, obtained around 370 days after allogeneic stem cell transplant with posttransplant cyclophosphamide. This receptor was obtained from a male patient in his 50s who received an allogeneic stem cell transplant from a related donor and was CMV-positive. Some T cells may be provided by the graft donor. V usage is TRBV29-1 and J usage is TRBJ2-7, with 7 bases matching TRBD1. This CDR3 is CSIRDSLSYEQYF. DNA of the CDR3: TGCAGTATACGGGACAGTTTATCCTACGAGCAGTACTTC.